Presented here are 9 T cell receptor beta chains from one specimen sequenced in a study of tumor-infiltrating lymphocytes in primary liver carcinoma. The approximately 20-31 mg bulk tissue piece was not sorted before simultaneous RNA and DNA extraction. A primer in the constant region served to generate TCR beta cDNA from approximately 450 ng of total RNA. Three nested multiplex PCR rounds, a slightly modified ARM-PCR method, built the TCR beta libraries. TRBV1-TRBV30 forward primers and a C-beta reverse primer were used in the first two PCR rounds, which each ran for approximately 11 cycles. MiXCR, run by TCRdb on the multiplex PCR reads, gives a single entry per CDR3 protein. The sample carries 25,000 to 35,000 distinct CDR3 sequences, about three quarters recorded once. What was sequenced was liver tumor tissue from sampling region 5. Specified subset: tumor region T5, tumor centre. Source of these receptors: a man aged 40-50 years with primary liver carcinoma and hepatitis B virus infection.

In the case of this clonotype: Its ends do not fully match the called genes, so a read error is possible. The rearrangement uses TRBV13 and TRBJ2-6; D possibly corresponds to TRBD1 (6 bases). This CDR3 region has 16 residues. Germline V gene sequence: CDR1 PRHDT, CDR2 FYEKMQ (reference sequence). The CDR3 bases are TGTGTCAGCAGCCCGACAGGTGTCTCTGGGGCCAACGTTCTGACTTTC. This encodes CVSSPTGVSGANVLTF. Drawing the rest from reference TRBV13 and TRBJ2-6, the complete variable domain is AAGVIQSPRHLIKEKRETATLKCYPIPRHDTVYWYQQGPGQDPQFLISFYEKMQSDKGSIPDRFSAQQFSDYHSELNMSSLELGDSALYFCVSSPTGVSGANVLTFGAGSRLTVL.

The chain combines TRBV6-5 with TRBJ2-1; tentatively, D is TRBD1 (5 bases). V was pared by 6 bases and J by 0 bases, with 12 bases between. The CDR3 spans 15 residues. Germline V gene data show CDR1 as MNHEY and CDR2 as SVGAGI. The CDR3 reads CASREYRSSYNEQFF. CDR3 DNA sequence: TGTGCCAGCAGGGAATACAGGAGCTCCTACAATGAGCAGTTCTTC.

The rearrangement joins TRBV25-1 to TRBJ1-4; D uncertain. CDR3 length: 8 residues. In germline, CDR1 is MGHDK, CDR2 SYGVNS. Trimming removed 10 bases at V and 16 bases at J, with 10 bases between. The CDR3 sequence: CAKVQAFF. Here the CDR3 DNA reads TGTGCCAAGGTTCAGGCGTTTTTT. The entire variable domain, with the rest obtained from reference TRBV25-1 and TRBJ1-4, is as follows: EADIYQTPRYLVIGTGKKITLECSQTMGHDKMYWYQQDPGMELHLIHYSYGVNSTEKGDLSSESTVSRIRTEHFPLTLESARPSHTSQYLCAKVQAFFGSGTQLSVL.

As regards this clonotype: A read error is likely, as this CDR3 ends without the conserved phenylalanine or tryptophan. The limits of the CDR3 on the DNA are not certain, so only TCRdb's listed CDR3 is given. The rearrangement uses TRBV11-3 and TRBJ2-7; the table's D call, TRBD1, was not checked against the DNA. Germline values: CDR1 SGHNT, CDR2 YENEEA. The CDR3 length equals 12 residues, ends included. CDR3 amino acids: CASSGQGFEHYP.

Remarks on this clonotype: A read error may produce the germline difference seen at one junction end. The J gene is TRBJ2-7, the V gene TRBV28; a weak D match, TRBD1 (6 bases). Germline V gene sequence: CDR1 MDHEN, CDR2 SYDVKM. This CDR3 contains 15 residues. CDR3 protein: CTSGQFTPTGQEQYF. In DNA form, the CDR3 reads TGTACCAGCGGACAATTCACACCGACAGGACAGGAGCAGTACTTC.

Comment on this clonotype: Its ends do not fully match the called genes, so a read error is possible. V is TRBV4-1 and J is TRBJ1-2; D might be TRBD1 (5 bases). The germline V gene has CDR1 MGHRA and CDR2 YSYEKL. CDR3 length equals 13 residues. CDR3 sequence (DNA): TGTGCCAGCAGCCAAGGAGGGGCATACGGCTATACCTTC. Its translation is CASSQGGAYGYTF.

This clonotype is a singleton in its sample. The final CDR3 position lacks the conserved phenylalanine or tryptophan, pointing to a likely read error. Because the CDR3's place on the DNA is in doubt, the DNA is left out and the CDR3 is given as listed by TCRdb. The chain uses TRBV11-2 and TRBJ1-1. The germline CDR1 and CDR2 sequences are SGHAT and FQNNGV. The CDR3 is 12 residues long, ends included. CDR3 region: CASSQSYTEALI.

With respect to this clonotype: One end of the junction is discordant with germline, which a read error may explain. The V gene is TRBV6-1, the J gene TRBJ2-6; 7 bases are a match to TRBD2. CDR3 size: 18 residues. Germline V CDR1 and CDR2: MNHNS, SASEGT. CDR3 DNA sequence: TGTGCTAGCAGTGAACGGGGGACGACTAGCTCTGGGGTCAAAGTCCTGACTTTC. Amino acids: CASSERGTTSSGVKVLTF.

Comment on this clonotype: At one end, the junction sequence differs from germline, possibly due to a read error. The CDR3 nucleotides are TGTGCCAGCAGCTTGGATCGCGGGATTCTCTACGAGCAGTGCTTC. It specifies CASSLDRGILYEQCF. The rearrangement links TRBV5-4 to TRBJ2-7; possible D gene TRBD2, 6 bases. CDR1 SGHNT and CDR2 YYREEE come from the germline V gene (reference sequence). The CDR3 is 15 amino acids.